What follows is one T cell receptor (beta chain) and its context. Its antigen is unidentified. The source of the sample is a study of cytomegalovirus exposure and HLA in healthy donors. Study findings and constraints: The authors confirmed in vitro that a few CMV-associated chains were specific for CMV antigens. Earlier results showed most TCR beta V segments being productive about 87% or about 30% of the time. A missense DCLRE1C variant was associated with V- and J-gene trimming of TCR beta chains in a later analysis, and an independent cohort replicated the association.

Vbeta (60) and Jbeta (13) primers were used in the PCR. Per the original methods: Later work found 80 million or so unique TCR beta chains, with 9.5 million to 14 million shared. Clones were sequenced by immunoSEQ multiplex PCR, and TCRdb holds only the in-frame ones, with some missing. Clone size and V and J calls were adopted from that table, with D and trimming inferred from the DNA. The sample gives about 160,000 clones, 80% to 85% of which show up once; around 9.1% is in the top ten. Sequencing was carried out using PBMCs. This sequence was found in a male donor in good health and CMV-seropositive.

The CDR3 nucleotides are TGTGCCAGCAGTTTTCAAACCTACGAGCAGTACTTC. Its protein is CASSFQTYEQYF. V and J are TRBV7-2 and TRBJ2-7; D remains unclear. Germline CDR1 SGHTA, CDR2 FQGNSA. Trimming shortened V by 6 bases and J by 2 bases, and 8 bases separated the two germline ends. The length of the CDR3 is 12 residues. Full variable domain (missing parts from reference TRBV7-2 and TRBJ2-7): GAGVSQSPSNKVTEKGKDVELRCDPISGHTALYWYRQSLGQGLEFLIYFQGNSAPDKSGLPSDRFSAERTGGSVSTLTIQRTQQEDSAVYLCASSFQTYEQYFGPGTRLTVT.